These T cell receptor beta chains were read from a single sample in a study of fetal regulatory T cell absence and autoimmunity. Measured with immunoSEQ multiplex PCR; TCRdb has only the in-frame clones, and not every one. The repertoire has 95,000 to 100,000 clones, more than 70% of them found once; the top ten carry 1.5% to 2%. The sample was pancreas tissue. These receptors were obtained from a male donor with IPEX syndrome. Both conserved end residues are part of each CDR3. D genes are given only for firm matches. Clone size is stated in some rows and not others, as once, few, many or a class when expanded.

.,14,TRBJ1-3,TRBD1,TRBV19,CASSTGGAGNTIYF,TGTGCCAGTAGTACAGGGGGCGCTGGAAACACCATATATTTT
.,18,TRBJ2-1,TRBD2,TRBV4-1,CASSQDGASGRPYNEQFF,TGCGCCAGCAGCCAAGATGGGGCTAGCGGGAGGCCGTACAATGAGCAGTTCTTC
once,16,TRBJ2-1,.,TRBV6-5,CASSYGGGSSYNEQFF,TGTGCCAGCAGTTACGGAGGGGGGAGCTCCTACAATGAGCAGTTCTTC
.,15,TRBJ1-2,TRBD1,TRBV6-5,CASSYSQGATYGYTF,TGTGCCAGCAGTTACAGTCAGGGGGCGACCTATGGCTACACCTTC
.,15,TRBJ2-3,.,TRBV11-2,CASSVKRLLTDTQYF,TGTGCCAGCAGCGTAAAGAGACTCCTCACAGATACGCAGTATTTT
.,14,TRBJ2-7,.,TRBV21-1,CASSKGDRGYEQYF,TGTGCCAGCAGCAAAGGGGACAGGGGCTACGAGCAGTACTTC
.,17,TRBJ2-7,TRBD2,TRBV30,CAWSVGLAGGSSYEQYF,TGTGCCTGGAGTGTAGGGCTAGCGGGGGGCAGCTCCTACGAGCAGTACTTC
.,16,TRBJ1-2,.,TRBV14,CASSPRSPQGNYGYTF,TGTGCCAGCAGCCCAAGAAGTCCTCAGGGCAACTATGGCTACACCTTC
.,12,TRBJ1-1,.,TRBV2,CASVRMNTEAFF,TGTGCCAGCGTCAGGATGAACACTGAAGCTTTCTTT
.,19,TRBJ2-1,TRBD2,TRBV4-1,CASSQIPRGGTSGYSEQFF,TGCGCCAGCAGCCAAATTCCTAGGGGGGGGACTAGCGGTTACAGTGAGCAGTTCTTC
.,18,TRBJ2-6,.,TRBV5-6,CASSWVPGTFSGANVLTF,TGTGCCAGCAGCTGGGTTCCAGGGACCTTCTCTGGGGCCAACGTCCTGACTTTC
.,12,TRBJ2-7,.,TRBV2,CASNERVNEQYF,TGTGCCAGCAACGAACGGGTGAACGAGCAGTACTTC
.,13,TRBJ2-1,TRBD1,TRBV27,CASGDRGHNEQFF,TGTGCCAGCGGGGACAGGGGGCACAATGAGCAGTTCTTC
.,14,TRBJ1-6,TRBD1,TRBV27,CASRIGQENSPLHF,TGTGCCAGTCGCATAGGACAGGAAAATTCACCCCTCCACTTT
.,15,TRBJ1-2,.,TRBV5-1,CASSLVGLVNGGYTF,TGCGCCAGCAGCTTGGTAGGACTTGTAAATGGTGGCTACACCTTC
many,14,TRBJ2-2,TRBD2,TRBV19,CASGSGGVTGELFF,TGTGCCAGTGGAAGCGGGGGGGTCACCGGGGAGCTGTTTTTT